The 20 T cell receptor beta chains listed next were all sequenced from one sample in a study of memory CD4+ T cells and cytomegalovirus serostatus. Here immunoSEQ multiplex PCR was the method, and the copy in TCRdb shows in-frame clones only, minus some. The table records about 52,000 clones, over 60% of them present only once. Single viable CD3+CD4+CD8-CD45RO+ cells were sorted as the memory CD4+ T cells. Sequencing was carried out using memory CD4+ T cells from blood. All receptors derive from an adult in good health and CMV-seropositive.

CDR3 sequence: CAISAGALRTEAFF. The DNA of the CDR3 is TGTGCCATCAGCGCAGGGGCCTTGAGGACTGAAGCTTTCTTT. The V call is TRBV10-3, the J call TRBJ1-1; D possibly corresponds to TRBD1 (6 bases). The V and J ends lost 6 bases and 5 bases respectively, with 16 bases between them. The CDR3 is made up of 14 amino acids. Germline V gene data show CDR1 as ENHRY and CDR2 as SYGVKD.

This clone was counted a few times. V and J are TRBV19 and TRBJ2-5; D gene uncertain. Trimming removed 5 bases from V and 2 bases from J, with 18 bases in between. Germline-derived CDR1 and CDR2 are LNHDA and SQIVND (reference sequence). CDR3 length: 16 amino acids. DNA of the CDR3: TGTGCCAGTAGTCCCGGAAGGAGACATGGTCAAGAGACCCAGTACTTC. Protein product: CASSPGRRHGQETQYF.

The chain recombines TRBV19 with TRBJ2-1; D may be TRBD2 (5 bases). The V end lost 3 bases, the J end lost 3 bases, and 24 bases lay between the germline ends. The CDR3 consists of 19 residues. In germline, CDR1 is LNHDA, CDR2 SQIVND (reference sequence). The CDR3 loop is CASSMYAGVRARDYNEQFF. The CDR3 nucleotides are TGTGCCAGTAGTATGTATGCAGGAGTCCGTGCCCGGGACTACAATGAGCAGTTCTTC.

CDR3 residues: CASSLTQGVVAEAFF. The CDR3 DNA sequence: TGTGCCAGCAGTTTAACCCAGGGGGTCGTGGCTGAAGCTTTCTTT. This chain links TRBV28 with TRBJ1-1, with 7 bases lining up with TRBD1. Trimming at V came to 2 bases and at J to 6 bases, leaving 9 bases not matched to a gene. Germline lookup yields CDR1 MDHEN and CDR2 SYDVKM. The CDR3 is made up of 15 amino acids.

The chain couples TRBV6-1 to TRBJ1-5; D gene uncertain. The germline gives CDR1 MNHNS, CDR2 SASEGT. The length of the CDR3 is 12 residues. The germline V and J ends were trimmed by 4 bases and 4 bases, with 5 bases remaining between them. CDR3 loop: CASSASNQPQHF. The CDR3 bases are TGTGCCAGCAGTGCCTCTAATCAGCCCCAGCATTTT.

This chain links TRBV19 with TRBJ1-2; 8 bases agree with TRBD1. CDR1 is LNHDA, CDR2 SQIVND, per germline (reference sequence). This CDR3 region has 18 residues. The trim removed 4 bases at V and 4 bases at J, leaving 17 bases unmatched. In nucleotides, the CDR3 is TGTGCCAGTAGTACCCCTCGGGCAGGGGGCGGTCTACCCTATGGCTACACCTTC. This translates into CASSTPRAGGGLPYGYTF.

There are a few counts of this clone. The chain uses TRBV6-1 and TRBJ1-6; TRBD1 matches 11 bases. V lost 7 bases and J lost 10; bases outside the gene matches: 6. CDR1 is MNHNS, CDR2 SASEGT, per germline. The CDR3 has 14 amino acids. CDR3 loop: CASIRDRGNSPLHF. The DNA of the CDR3 is TGTGCCAGCATACGGGACAGGGGGAACTCACCCCTCCACTTT.

The V and J genes are TRBV15 and TRBJ1-2; the match to TRBD1 covers 7 bases. Germline assignment: CDR1 LNHNV and CDR2 YYDKDF (reference sequence). The CDR3 has 18 amino acids. Losses at the gene ends were 0 bases for V and 8 bases for J; bases not matched to a gene: 18. CDR3 sequence reads: CATSREEAGQRFGYGYTF. CDR3 DNA sequence: TGTGCCACCAGCAGAGAAGAGGCGGGACAGCGATTCGGGTACGGCTACACCTTC.

The rearrangement uses TRBV27 and TRBJ2-1, with 7 nucleotides matching TRBD2. V was pared by 7 bases and J by 6 bases, with 9 bases of the junction left unmatched. In germline, CDR1 is MNHEY, CDR2 SMNVEV (reference sequence). The CDR3 is 14 residues long. This chain's CDR3 is CASMRGGPVNEQFF. The CDR3 coding sequence is TGTGCCAGCATGAGGGGAGGGCCGGTCAATGAGCAGTTCTTC.

The V gene is TRBV27, the J gene TRBJ1-5; 12 bases fit TRBD1. Trimming cost V 0 bases and J 4 bases; bases outside gene matches: 4. CDR3 length equals 17 residues. Germline values: CDR1 MNHEY, CDR2 SMNVEV (reference sequence). The CDR3 DNA reads TGTGCCAGCAGTTTATCTGGGACAGGGGGCCATAATCAGCCCCAGCATTTT. Protein: CASSLSGTGGHNQPQHF.

This chain uses TRBV5-1 with TRBJ1-4; D is unclear. The V and J ends lost 0 bases and 5 bases respectively, with 5 bases between them. The CDR3 is 13 amino acids. Germline CDR1 SGHRS, CDR2 YFSETQ. The CDR3 coding sequence is TGCGCCAGCAGCTTGGGACCAAATGAAAAACTGTTTTTT. Amino acids: CASSLGPNEKLFF.

The chain joins TRBV28 to TRBJ2-7, with 10 bases fitting TRBD2. Germline assignment: CDR1 MDHEN and CDR2 SYDVKM. The trim removed 6 bases at V and 0 bases at J, leaving 11 bases unmatched. CDR3 size: 17 residues. The CDR3 nucleotides are TGTGCCAGCAGGATGGGACTAGCGAGCAAACCCTCCTACGAGCAGTACTTC. It yields the protein CASRMGLASKPSYEQYF. The full variable domain, completed using reference TRBV28 and TRBJ2-7, is DVKVTQSSRYLVKRTGEKVFLECVQDMDHENMFWYRQDPGLGLRLIYFSYDVKMKEKGDIPEGYSVSREKKERFSLILESASTNQTSMYLCASRMGLASKPSYEQYFGPGTRLTVT.

Written as DNA, the CDR3 is TGCGCCAGCAGCCAAGAAGGCGGGGGGATCACCGGGGAGCTGTTTTTT. Translated: CASSQEGGGITGELFF. The chain combines TRBV4-3 with TRBJ2-2; 8 bases agree with TRBD2. The CDR3 is 16 residues long. From germline, CDR1 is LGHNA and CDR2 YSLEER. V shed 0 bases, J shed 4 bases, and the junction held 4 bases outside the gene matches.

The chain uses TRBV7-3 and TRBJ2-5; D possibly matches TRBD1 or TRBD2 (5 bases each). The CDR3 contains 15 residues. Germline loops: CDR1 SGHTA, CDR2 FQGTGA. The ends were cut back, 2 bases at V and 1 base at J, with 11 bases in the middle. The CDR3 loop is CASSLFPGTQETQYF. The CDR3 DNA is TGTGCCAGCAGCTTATTCCCGGGGACCCAAGAGACCCAGTACTTC.

The CDR3 DNA follows: TGCAGCGTCCAGCTTACAGGGGTTAGTTTAGAGACCCAGTACTTC. This codes for CSVQLTGVSLETQYF. The rearrangement links TRBV29-1 to TRBJ2-5; 7 positions agree with TRBD1. The length of the CDR3 is 15 residues. From germline, CDR1 is SQVTM and CDR2 ANQGSEA. V was clipped by 6 bases and J by 4 bases; unmatched bases: 14.

V gene TRBV6-1 combines with J gene TRBJ2-7; no reliable D call. Germline CDR1 is MNHNS and CDR2 is SASEGT. This CDR3 is built from 10 residues. Trimming left V 7 bases short and J 3 bases short, with 4 bases between. CDR3 protein: CASKDYEQYF. As DNA, the CDR3 is TGTGCCAGCAAAGACTACGAGCAGTACTTC.

The V call is TRBV19, the J call TRBJ2-1; 8 nucleotides align to TRBD2. V dropped 8 bases and J dropped 14; count of bases not matched to a gene: 5. CDR1 is LNHDA, CDR2 SQIVND, per germline (reference sequence). The CDR3 consists of 10 residues. CDR3 in amino acids: CASGLGGEFF. CDR3 in DNA: TGTGCCAGTGGACTCGGGGGGGAGTTCTTC.

The V call is TRBV28, the J call TRBJ2-5, with 7 bases identical to TRBD2. This CDR3 is built from 16 residues. The V gene's germline CDR1 is MDHEN and CDR2 SYDVKM. V gave up 2 bases and J gave up 4 bases; unmatched junction bases: 10. The CDR3 here is CASSLNSGASGETQYF. The CDR3 bases are TGTGCCAGCAGTTTAAATTCGGGCGCTAGCGGAGAGACCCAGTACTTC.

This clone was detected once. The chain joins TRBV5-6 to TRBJ2-1, with 7 bases matching TRBD1. The CDR3 is 14 residues long. V was pared by 2 bases and J by 10 bases, with 9 bases of the junction left unmatched. Germline CDR1 is SGHDT and CDR2 is YYEEEE. CDR3 DNA: TGTGCCAGCAGCTTTCTCGAGGGGGCTAAGGAGCAGTTCTTC. It translates to CASSFLEGAKEQFF.

There are a few counts of this clone. The chain couples TRBV19 to TRBJ2-7; maybe TRBD2 (7 bases). The CDR3 covers 15 residues. Trimming took 5 bases from V and 4 from J, leaving 18 bases between them. Per germline, CDR1 LNHDA and CDR2 SQIVND (reference sequence). The CDR3 loop reads CASSAGGLAAYEQYF. The CDR3 DNA reads TGTGCCAGTAGTGCCGGGGGGCTAGCGGCGTACGAGCAGTACTTC.